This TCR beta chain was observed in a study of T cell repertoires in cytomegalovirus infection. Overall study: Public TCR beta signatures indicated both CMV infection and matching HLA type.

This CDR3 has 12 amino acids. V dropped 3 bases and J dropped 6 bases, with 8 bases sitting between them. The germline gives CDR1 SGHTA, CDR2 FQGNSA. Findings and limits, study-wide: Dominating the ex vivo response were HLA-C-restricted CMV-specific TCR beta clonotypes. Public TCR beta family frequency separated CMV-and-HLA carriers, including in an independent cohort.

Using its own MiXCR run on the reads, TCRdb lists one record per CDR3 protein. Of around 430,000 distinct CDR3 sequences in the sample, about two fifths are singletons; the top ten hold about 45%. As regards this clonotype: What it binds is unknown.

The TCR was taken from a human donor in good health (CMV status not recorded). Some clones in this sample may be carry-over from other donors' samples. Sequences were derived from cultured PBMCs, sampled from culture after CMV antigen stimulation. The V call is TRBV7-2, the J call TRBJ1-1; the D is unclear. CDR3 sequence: CASSLEGPEAFF. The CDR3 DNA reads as TGTGCCAGCAGCTTGGAGGGCCCTGAAGCTTTCTTT.